Below, 5 T cell receptor beta chains from the same sample are listed, as sequenced in a study of shared clonotypes between healthy human individuals. The data were produced by immunoSEQ multiplex PCR, yet TCRdb's version contains in-frame clones alone and is incomplete. The data show just over 2,000,000 clones, with over 85% seen just once and roughly 1.1% held by the top ten. Naive CD8 cells lacked CD45RO and underwent positive selection for CCR7, leaving out terminally differentiated effector memory CD45RA+ cells. The source material was naive CD8+ T cells sorted from blood. All receptors come from a young man in good health.

The V call is TRBV10-3, the J call TRBJ2-7; a weak D match, TRBD1 (6 bases). Germline V gene data show CDR1 as ENHRY and CDR2 as SYGVKD. V lost 5 bases to trimming and J lost 4 bases, with 15 bases between them. The CDR3 has 14 amino acids. The CDR3 loop reads CAISSRGLNYEQYF. The CDR3 nucleotides are TGTGCCATCAGTAGCAGGGGTCTTAATTACGAGCAGTACTTC.

Notes on this clone: This sample includes further DNA sequences coding for the same CDR3. This chain links TRBV4-1 with TRBJ2-7, with TRBD1 matching 8 bases. V lost 4 bases, J lost 1 base, and 3 bases stayed unmatched. This CDR3 spans 14 amino acids. Germline-derived CDR1 and CDR2 are MGHRA and YSYEKL. CDR3 nucleotides: TGCGCCAGCAGCCCGGGGACAGGATCCTACGAGCAGTACTTC. Amino acid sequence: CASSPGTGSYEQYF.

The rearrangement uses TRBV27 and TRBJ2-7; tentatively, D is TRBD1 or TRBD2 (5 bases each). Germline V gives CDR1 MNHEY, CDR2 SMNVEV (reference sequence). The CDR3 consists of 15 residues. Deletions cut 4 bases from V and 5 bases from J, with 18 bases between. CDR3 bases: TGTGCCAGCAGTTCGGGACCAGGCGCCCGGGACGAGCAGTACTTC. Its protein product is CASSSGPGARDEQYF.

Comment on this clone: Other DNA sequences in the same sample also yield this CDR3. The gene calls are TRBV5-6 and TRBJ1-3, with D unresolved. The V gene lost 2 bases and the J gene lost 0 bases, with 6 bases spanning the gap. Germline V gives CDR1 SGHDT, CDR2 YYEEEE. This CDR3 has 14 residues. The CDR3 loop reads CASSLGNSGNTIYF. CDR3 DNA sequence: TGTGCCAGCAGCTTAGGGAACTCTGGAAACACCATATATTTT.

The chain links TRBV19 to TRBJ2-5, with D perhaps being TRBD1 or TRBD2 (5 bases each). With 2 bases removed from V and 3 bases from J, the gap between germline ends came to 10 bases. CDR3 size: 14 residues. Looked up from germline, CDR1 is LNHDA and CDR2 is SQIVND (reference sequence). CDR3 sequence reads: CASSIRMGEETQYF. CDR3 DNA: TGTGCCAGTAGTATACGGATGGGGGAAGAGACCCAGTACTTC.